The next 15 T cell receptor beta chains were all read from a single sample in a study of PD-L1 blockade in urothelial cancer (dated by TCRdb to 2016 to 2017). The method was the immunoSEQ multiplex PCR assay. The table comes from immuneACCESS by way of TCRdb, which keeps in-frame sequences with V and J called. Part of the clones is missing from these tables; in studies checked, under half for an unresolved V gene and the rest for unknown reasons. This sample has more than 45,000 clones in its table, and approximately 72% of those were observed once. The ten largest clones represent about 4% of the sample. The time point label on this specimen signifies: pretreatment peripheral blood. Here the sequenced sample was PBMCs, taken around atezolizumab (anti-PD-L1) treatment. These TCRs come from a man between 65 and 80 years old with urothelial cancer.

Only a few counts were recorded for this clone. The chain joins TRBV9 to TRBJ1-1; the D is unclear. This CDR3 comprises 15 residues. V lost 1 base, J lost 1 base, and 11 bases lay in between. Germline CDR1 SGDLS, CDR2 YYNGEE. Here the CDR3 reads CASSVTSGRNTEAFF. The DNA of the CDR3 is TGTGCCAGCAGCGTAACCTCTGGGAGGAACACTGAAGCTTTCTTT.

The chain joins TRBV9 to TRBJ1-1; D uncertain. Germline lookup yields CDR1 SGDLS and CDR2 YYNGEE. The V and J ends lost 2 bases and 0 bases respectively, with 8 bases between them. The CDR3 loop spans 14 amino acids. Here the CDR3 DNA reads TGTGCCAGCAGCGTCTCTCCTTTGAACACTGAAGCTTTCTTT. Its translation: CASSVSPLNTEAFF.

The J gene is TRBJ2-7, the V gene TRBV30; possibly TRBD1 for D (5 bases). V lost 0 bases, J lost 0 bases, and 6 bases lay in between. The CDR3 spans 13 residues. Germline loops: CDR1 GTSNPN, CDR2 SVGIG (reference sequence). The CDR3 reads CAWSVGVSYEQYF. The CDR3 DNA reads TGTGCCTGGAGTGTAGGGGTCTCCTACGAGCAGTACTTC.

The chain combines TRBV4-1 with TRBJ2-7, with 11 bases fitting TRBD1. The CDR3 has 16 residues. Trimming took 4 bases from V and 2 from J; bases not matched to a gene: 7. Germline CDR1 is MGHRA and CDR2 is YSYEKL. CDR3 amino acids: CASSRLGQGAPYEQYF. For the CDR3, the DNA is TGCGCCAGCAGCCGGTTAGGACAGGGGGCCCCCTACGAGCAGTACTTC.

The chain uses TRBV19 and TRBJ1-5, with 8 positions matching TRBD1. With V trimmed by 8 bases and J by 6 bases, 9 bases remained unmatched. The length of the CDR3 is 14 residues. CDR1 is LNHDA and CDR2 is SQIVND in the germline V gene (reference sequence). The CDR3 nucleotides are TGTGCCAGTGACCTCGCGACAGGGGTTCAGCCCCAGCATTTT. Protein product: CASDLATGVQPQHF.

The chain joins TRBV7-9 to TRBJ1-2; TRBD1 might be the D (6 bases). The germline V gene encodes CDR1 SEHNR and CDR2 FQNEAQ (reference sequence). This CDR3 comprises 14 residues. The ends were cut back, 5 bases at V and 4 bases at J, with 14 bases in the middle. The CDR3 spells CASSPPGTSYGYTF. The CDR3 DNA sequence: TGTGCCAGCAGCCCACCCGGGACATCCTATGGCTACACCTTC.

This clone was picked up one time. The chain has TRBV11-2 and TRBJ2-3, with D perhaps TRBD2 (7 bases). There are 18 residues in the CDR3. CDR1 is SGHAT and CDR2 is FQNNGV in the germline V gene. Trimming cost V 6 bases and J 6 bases, with 28 bases left between them. The CDR3 sequence is CASRTIFGGARQKDTQYF. In nucleotides, the CDR3 is TGTGCCAGCAGAACTATCTTTGGGGGGGCGAGGCAGAAGGATACGCAGTATTTT.

The V gene is TRBV7-9, the J gene TRBJ2-3; D is perhaps TRBD1 (6 bases). The CDR3 length is 15 residues. CDR1 is SEHNR, CDR2 FQNEAQ, per germline (reference sequence). V gave up 3 bases and J gave up 5 bases, with 15 bases separating them. CDR3 protein: CASSFIIGGRDTQYF. DNA for the CDR3: TGTGCCAGCAGCTTTATTATTGGGGGCCGAGATACGCAGTATTTT.

The chain uses TRBV19 and TRBJ2-5; 7 nucleotides match TRBD2. Germline CDR1 LNHDA, CDR2 SQIVND (reference sequence). This CDR3 region has 17 residues. The junction had 9 bases not matched to a gene; V was cut back by 1 base and J by 1 base. The CDR3 DNA sequence: TGTGCCAGTAGTATAGGCGGGGGACCTTCTCGCCAAGAGACCCAGTACTTC. Translating it yields CASSIGGGPSRQETQYF.

This clone showed up just once. This chain uses TRBV20-1 with TRBJ2-5, with TRBD2 as a possible D gene (5 bases). Germline values: CDR1 DFQATT, CDR2 SNEGSKA (reference sequence). The V and J ends lost 8 bases and 4 bases respectively, with 11 bases between them. The CDR3 sequence is 11 residues long. CDR3 sequence (DNA): TGCAGTTCCGGAGGCGGAGAGACCCAGTACTTC. Protein sequence: CSSGGGETQYF.

This chain joins TRBV2 and TRBJ2-3; D possibly corresponds to TRBD2 (6 bases). The CDR3 is made up of 9 amino acids. Germline values: CDR1 SNHLY, CDR2 FYNNEI. V gave up 8 bases and J gave up 12 bases, with 9 bases separating them. The CDR3 spells CASGAGQYF. In DNA form, the CDR3 reads TGTGCCAGCGGGGCGGGACAGTATTTT.

The V gene is TRBV5-1, the J gene TRBJ2-1; TRBD1 might be the D (8 bases). Trimming took off 1 base at V and 7 bases at J, with 15 bases between the two ends. The CDR3 extends over 15 amino acids. Germline V CDR1 and CDR2: SGHRS, YFSETQ. The CDR3 bases are TGCGCCAGCAGCTTGAGTACAGGGGGGGCTAATGAGCAGTTCTTC. Its translation: CASSLSTGGANEQFF.

The chain couples TRBV6-6 to TRBJ2-7; D perhaps matches TRBD2 (5 bases). Germline CDR1 reads MNHNY; CDR2 reads SVGAGI (reference sequence). V was clipped by 6 bases and J by 6 bases, with 15 bases between them. The CDR3 length is 13 residues. The CDR3 DNA reads as TGTGCCAGCAGCCCCGGTATTACTAGCGAGCAGTACTTC. Amino acid sequence: CASSPGITSEQYF.

V is TRBV5-1 and J is TRBJ1-2; D is ambiguous. There are 15 residues in the CDR3. Germline CDR1 is SGHRS and CDR2 is YFSETQ. The V end was cut by 2 bases, the J end by 3 bases, with 14 bases between. The CDR3 loop is CASSLNPGSDYGYTF. The CDR3, as DNA: TGCGCCAGCAGCTTAAACCCGGGATCGGACTATGGCTACACCTTC.

The chain uses TRBV5-4 and TRBJ2-1, with a possible D match to TRBD1 (5 bases). CDR3 length: 14 residues. Trimming took off 2 bases at V and 1 base at J, with 7 bases between the two ends. CDR1 is SGHNT, CDR2 YYREEE, per germline (reference sequence). CDR3 residues: CASSFRGSYNEQFF. The DNA for the CDR3 is TGTGCCAGCAGCTTTAGGGGTTCCTACAATGAGCAGTTCTTC.